These 8 T cell receptor beta chains were all obtained from the same sample, sequenced in a study of lymphopenia after photon versus proton radiotherapy. The data were produced by immunoSEQ multiplex PCR, yet TCRdb's version contains in-frame clones alone and is incomplete. Of 150,000 to 200,000 clones detected, approximately 86% appear once; the ten largest clones hold 4% to 5%. The source material was peripheral blood, sampled from a patient treated with photon-based radiotherapy. The receptors originated from a man aged 45-60 years with gastric cancer.

V gene TRBV7-6 combines with J gene TRBJ2-2, with D uncertain. The CDR3 extends over 13 amino acids. Germline assignment: CDR1 SGHVS and CDR2 FNYEAQ. V lost 5 bases and J 7 bases, leaving 11 bases between the germline ends. This chain's CDR3 is CASSPYRIGELFF. As DNA, the CDR3 is TGTGCCAGCAGCCCTTATAGAATCGGGGAGCTGTTTTTT.

The chain joins TRBV5-1 to TRBJ1-1; 10 bases are a match to TRBD1. Per the germline V gene, CDR1 is SGHRS and CDR2 is YFSETQ. The CDR3 covers 15 residues. With V trimmed by 4 bases and J by 1 base, 4 bases remained unmatched. The CDR3 coding sequence is TGCGCCAGCAGCGGGACAGGGGAGACGAACACTGAAGCTTTCTTT. Amino acids: CASSGTGETNTEAFF.

This clone was detected only once. The chain joins TRBV25-1 to TRBJ1-2; 8 bases are a match to TRBD1. Germline CDR1 and CDR2: MGHDK and SYGVNS. V lost 1 base and J lost 7; bases outside the gene matches: 8. The CDR3 sequence is 15 residues long. The CDR3 DNA reads TGTGCCAGCAGTGAATCTGGCAGGGGGCCGGGTGGCTACACCTTC. It encodes CASSESGRGPGGYTF.

This clone turned up a few times. The chain has TRBV7-2 and TRBJ1-5, with D hard to call. The CDR3 extends over 17 amino acids. Germline lookup yields CDR1 SGHTA and CDR2 FQGNSA. Trimming cost V 3 bases and J 1 base, with 16 bases left between them. CDR3: CASSLGRSASSNQPQHF. The CDR3 coding sequence is TGTGCCAGCAGCTTGGGGAGGTCCGCCTCCAGCAATCAGCCCCAGCATTTT.

V gene TRBV10-2 combines with J gene TRBJ2-1; 11 positions match TRBD2. Germline lookup yields CDR1 WSHSY and CDR2 SAAADI. This CDR3 is 15 amino acids long. J gave up 6 bases and V 2 bases, and 3 bases lay outside the gene matches. The CDR3 nucleotides read TGCGCCAGCAGTGAGGCGGGACTAGCGGTCAATGAGCAGTTCTTC. Amino acid sequence: CASSEAGLAVNEQFF.

The gene calls are TRBV12-5 and TRBJ2-3; D is perhaps TRBD1 (7 bases). CDR1 and CDR2 (germline): LGHNT, FRNRAP. This CDR3 is built from 16 residues. Trimming took off 5 bases at V and 1 base at J, with 16 bases between the two ends. CDR3 sequence: CASGPGGGPRTDTQYF. CDR3 nucleotides: TGTGCTAGTGGTCCAGGAGGGGGCCCTCGCACAGATACGCAGTATTTT.

V and J are TRBV9 and TRBJ2-1; possible D gene TRBD2, 6 bases. The CDR3 is 16 residues long. Germline CDR1 SGDLS, CDR2 YYNGEE. Between the trimmed V and J ends, which lost 0 bases and 4 bases, there was a span of 14 bases. The CDR3 spells CASSVGGDPLYNEQFF. The CDR3 DNA is TGTGCCAGCAGCGTAGGGGGGGACCCTCTATACAATGAGCAGTTCTTC. Complete variable domain (other parts from reference TRBV9 and TRBJ2-1): DSGVTQTPKHLITATGQRVTLRCSPRSGDLSVYWYQQSLDQGLQFLIQYYNGEERAKGNILERFSAQQFPDLHSELNLSSLELGDSALYFCASSVGGDPLYNEQFFGPGTRLTVL.

The chain links TRBV4-1 to TRBJ1-4; perhaps TRBD1 as D (5 bases). The CDR3 spans 16 residues. Trimming shortened V by 1 base and J by 0 bases, and 9 bases separated the two germline ends. Germline CDR1 MGHRA, CDR2 YSYEKL. The CDR3 region has the DNA TGCGCCAGCAGCCAAGGGGGACTTGCAACTAATGAAAAACTGTTTTTT. It specifies CASSQGGLATNEKLFF.